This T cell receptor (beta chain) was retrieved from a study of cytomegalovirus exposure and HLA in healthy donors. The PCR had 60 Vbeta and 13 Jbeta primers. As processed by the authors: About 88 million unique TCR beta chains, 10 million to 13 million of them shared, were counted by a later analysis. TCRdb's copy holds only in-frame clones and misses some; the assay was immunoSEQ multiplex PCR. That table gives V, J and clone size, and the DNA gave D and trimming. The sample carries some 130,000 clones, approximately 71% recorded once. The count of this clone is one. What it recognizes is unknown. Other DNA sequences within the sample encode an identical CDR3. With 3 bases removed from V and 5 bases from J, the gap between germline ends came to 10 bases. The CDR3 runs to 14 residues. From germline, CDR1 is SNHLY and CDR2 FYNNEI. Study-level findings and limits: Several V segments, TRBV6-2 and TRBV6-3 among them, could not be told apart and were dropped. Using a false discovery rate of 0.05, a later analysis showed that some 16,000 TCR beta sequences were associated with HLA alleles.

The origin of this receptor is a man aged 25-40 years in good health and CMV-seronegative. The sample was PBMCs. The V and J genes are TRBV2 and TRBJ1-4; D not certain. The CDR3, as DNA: TGTGCCAGCAGTGAGGGCACCGCGAATGAAAAACTGTTTTTT. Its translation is CASSEGTANEKLFF.